These T cell receptor beta chains were read from a single sample in a study of control samples from healthy donors and cancer patients. Sequencing used immunoSEQ multiplex PCR; TCRdb keeps in-frame clones, though not all of them. Of some 65,000 clones detected, more than 75% appear once; the ten largest clones hold about 3.1%. The sequencing sample was made of PBMCs. The receptors derive from a woman aged 50 to 60 with lung cancer. Each CDR3 is given with its conserved first and last residue. Each record gives: clone size, V gene, J gene, D gene, CDR3 protein, CDR3 DNA. A D gene is named only where the DNA matches it firmly. Not all rows give a size; the values are once, few, many and, for expanded clones, a class.

>once|TRBV7-7|TRBJ1-3|NA
CASSPGDIGHTIYF
TGTGCCAGCAGCCCGGGAGATATAGGCCACACCATATATTTT
>NA|TRBV11-2|TRBJ2-2|TRBD2
CASSLDREAGELFF
TGTGCCAGCAGCTTAGATCGGGAGGCCGGGGAGCTGTTTTTT
>NA|TRBV5-1|TRBJ1-2|NA
CASSPGLLLANYGYTF
TGCGCCAGCAGCCCTGGACTGCTACTAGCTAACTATGGCTACACCTTC
>NA|TRBV3-1/TRBV3-2|TRBJ2-3|NA
CASSQGPDTQYF
TGTGCCAGCAGCCAAGGGCCCGATACGCAGTATTTT
>NA|TRBV11-2|TRBJ1-1|NA
CASSLMVAGEAFF
TGTGCCAGCAGCTTAATGGTAGCCGGTGAAGCTTTCTTT
>NA|TRBV4-3|TRBJ1-4|TRBD1
CASSQDQNRGGEKLFF
TGCGCCAGCAGCCAAGATCAAAACAGGGGAGGTGAAAAACTGTTTTTT
>NA|TRBV27|TRBJ1-1|NA
CASSFSILNTEAFF
TGTGCCAGCAGTTTCTCCATTTTGAACACTGAAGCTTTCTTT
>NA|TRBV7-9|TRBJ1-2|TRBD1
CASADRATDTYGYTF
TGTGCCAGCGCGGACAGGGCAACCGATACTTATGGCTACACCTTC
>NA|TRBV5-5|TRBJ1-3|NA
CASSLDGYSGNTIYF
TGTGCCAGCAGCTTGGACGGGTACTCTGGAAACACCATATATTTT
>NA|TRBV28|TRBJ2-7|TRBD1
CASSLAQTGIYEQYF
TGTGCCAGCAGTTTGGCTCAGACAGGGATCTACGAGCAGTACTTC
>NA|TRBV27|TRBJ1-2|NA
CASSSRAYISYGYTF
TGTGCCAGCAGTTCCCGGGCCTATATCTCCTATGGCTACACCTTC
>NA|TRBV19|TRBJ2-7|NA
CASSTPESLYEQYF
TGTGCCAGTAGTACCCCGGAGAGTCTCTACGAGCAGTACTTC
>NA|TRBV27|TRBJ2-7|NA
CASSFRGFSYEQYF
TGTGCCAGCAGTTTCAGAGGGTTCTCCTACGAGCAGTACTTC
>NA|TRBV7-3|TRBJ1-1|NA
CASSLSSGLNTEAFF
TGTGCCAGCAGCCTATCCAGCGGGTTGAACACTGAAGCTTTCTTT
>NA|TRBV7-9|TRBJ2-2|TRBD2
CASSFPGLANTGELFF
TGTGCCAGCAGCTTTCCGGGACTAGCTAACACCGGGGAGCTGTTTTTT
>NA|TRBV7-9|TRBJ1-1|NA
CASSLVGRGNTEAFF
TGTGCCAGCAGCTTAGTTGGCAGGGGGAACACTGAAGCTTTCTTT
>few|TRBV4-1|TRBJ1-1|NA
CASSRNSGPNTEAFF
TGCGCCAGCAGCCGGAACTCCGGGCCGAACACTGAAGCTTTCTTT
>NA|TRBV5-4|TRBJ1-5|NA
CASSMEGNQPQHF
TGTGCCAGCAGCATGGAGGGCAATCAGCCCCAGCATTTT
>NA|TRBV15|TRBJ2-5|NA
CATSREGTRGQETQYF
TGTGCCACCAGCAGAGAAGGGACAAGGGGGCAAGAGACCCAGTACTTC
>once|TRBV7-2|TRBJ1-5|TRBD1
CASSMYRGDQPQHF
TGTGCCAGCAGCATGTACAGGGGGGATCAGCCCCAGCATTTT
>NA|TRBV19|TRBJ2-3|NA
CASSIIDTDTQYF
TGTGCCAGTAGTATAATCGACACAGATACGCAGTATTTT
>NA|TRBV5-6|TRBJ2-5|TRBD1
CASSLDTGTGTGETQYF
TGTGCCAGCAGCTTGGACACCGGGACAGGGACTGGGGAGACCCAGTACTTC
>NA|TRBV5-8|TRBJ1-2|NA
CASSLRGGNYGYTF
TGTGCCAGCAGCTTAAGAGGAGGAAACTATGGCTACACCTTC
>NA|TRBV7-3|TRBJ2-5|NA
CASSLGRSQGTQYF
TGTGCCAGCAGCTTAGGCAGGTCGCAAGGGACCCAGTACTTC